This TCR beta chain originates from a study of T-cell memory formation after mild COVID-19. Study in general: For the most part, TCR clusters were specific to one donor.

The study's findings and limits: CD4+ contracting clones were mainly CM and EM; CD8+ ones, EMRA.

cDNA libraries for TCR alpha and TCR beta, carrying sample barcodes and UMIs, came from 5'RACE with constant-segment primers. TCRdb itself ran the 5' RACE reads through MiXCR, one entry per CDR3 protein. This table holds 100,000 to 130,000 distinct CDR3 sequences, roughly 19% found once. Ten or more counts support this clonotype. Antigen specificity is unknown. The V and J ends lost 6 bases and 0 bases respectively, with 6 bases between them. The CDR3 runs 12 residues. This sequence originates from a man between 18 and 35 years old who had mild COVID-19 (a few samples of this study predate the infection). Cell type and time point are not known. Sequences were obtained from PBMCs or a T cell subset sorted from them (not recorded which). This chain uses TRBV12-3 or TRBV12-4 with TRBJ2-7; D unclear. The CDR3 loop is CASSRSSYEQYF. CDR3 coding DNA: TGTGCCAGCAGCAGGAGCTCCTACGAGCAGTACTTC.